This T cell receptor (beta chain) was retrieved from a study of blood T cells in healthy people across ages. Through a sample-barcoded 5' primer and a J-beta primer mix, a second PCR was run for 7 to 11 cycles. Each sample provided no less than 2.5 million CDR3-containing paired-end reads. TCRdb fed the 5' RACE reads into MiXCR, producing one record per CDR3 protein. The data contain about 780,000 distinct CDR3 sequences, about half of them singletons. Remarks on this clonotype: The junction differs from germline at one of its ends, possibly a read error.

The length of the CDR3 is 12 residues. Per the germline V gene, CDR1 is LGHNA and CDR2 is YSLEER. The sample consisted of blood. This sequence was found in an elderly man in good health. The gene calls are TRBV4-3 and TRBJ1-2; the D is unclear. CDR3 sequence (DNA): TGCGCCAGCAGTCAAGATTACGGTGGCTACACCTTC. Translation: CASSQDYGGYTF.